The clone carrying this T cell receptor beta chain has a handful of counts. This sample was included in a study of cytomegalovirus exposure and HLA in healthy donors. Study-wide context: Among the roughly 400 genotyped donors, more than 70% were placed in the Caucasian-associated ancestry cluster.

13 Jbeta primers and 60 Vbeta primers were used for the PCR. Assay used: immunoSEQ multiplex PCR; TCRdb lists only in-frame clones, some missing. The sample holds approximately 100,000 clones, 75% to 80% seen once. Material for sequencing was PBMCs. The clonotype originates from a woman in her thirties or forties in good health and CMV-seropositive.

In nucleotides, the CDR3 is TGTGCCATCAGTGGTGGCCAGGGGTCCTATAATTCACCCCTCCACTTT. Its translation: CAISGGQGSYNSPLHF. V gene TRBV10-3 combines with J gene TRBJ1-6; a weak D match, TRBD1 (6 bases). The CDR3 has 16 residues. With 4 bases removed from V and 1 base from J, the gap between germline ends came to 11 bases. Germline CDR1 ENHRY, CDR2 SYGVKD.